This T cell receptor beta chain was identified in a study of OX40 agonist ivuxolimab in advanced cancers. About the research overall: Patients were under 90% male with ages about 20 to 79, mean 60.

A note on this clone: What it binds is unknown.

Assay used: immunoSEQ multiplex PCR; TCRdb lists only in-frame clones, some missing. The sample lists more than 25,000 clones, roughly 80% seen once, with 25% to 30% in the top ten. Study observations and caveats: CD4+ T cells averaged fewer expanded clones than CD8+ T cells.

Germline CDR1 and CDR2: SNHLY and FYNNEI. This CDR3 is built from 15 residues. Trimming cost V 6 bases and J 4 bases, with 16 bases left between them. This TCR came from an adult with an advanced solid tumor such as melanoma, head and neck, liver or kidney cancer. J is TRBJ2-1 and V is TRBV2, with TRBD1 as a possible D gene (6 bases). This specimen was CD4+ or CD8+ T cells sorted from blood, taken in a trial of the OX40 agonist ivuxolimab. This CDR3 reads CASSAGQWIYNEQFF. In DNA form, the CDR3 reads TGTGCCAGCAGCGCCGGACAGTGGATTTACAATGAGCAGTTCTTC.